Listed below are T cell receptor beta chains from one sample, sequenced in a study of radiation and T cells in renal cell carcinoma. TCRdb's table, derived via immunoSEQ multiplex PCR, lists solely in-frame clones and lacks some. The data show about 140,000 clones, with 83% seen just once and approximately 22% held by the top ten. This material consisted of blood, taken from a patient whose treatment included radiotherapy and nephrectomy. These receptors all stem from a woman between 50 and 59 years old with renal cell carcinoma. CDR3s include the opening cysteine and the closing phenylalanine or tryptophan. Fields, in order: CDR3 length, V gene, CDR3 protein.

15,TRBV5-1,CASSSAAGNTGELFF
13,TRBV5-1,CASSLGRRETQYF
14,TRBV7-2,CASSLLRKRREQYF
14,TRBV18,CASSLSGGGNEQYF
16,TRBV7-9,CASSSPPRGAYNEQFF
13,TRBV30,CAWRAGSVEKLFF
16,TRBV2,CASSPRGGIGTDTQYF
15,TRBV4-1,CASSRPKDKYNEQFF
15,TRBV19,CASSPHKAGNTEAFF
15,TRBV18,CASSPKDPSSYEQYF
14,TRBV5-1,CASREAGAAGELFF
13,TRBV6-4,CASRDTGGSRAFF
14,TRBV5-1,CASSSTGSSYGYTF
13,TRBV18,CASSQSVDTEAFF
15,TRBV7-3,CASSLTREVYNEQFF
14,TRBV4-3,CASSQGSPGEKLFF
15,TRBV2,CASSKGGINTGELFF
16,TRBV15,CATSRFRDRGNDGYTF
17,TRBV4-1,CASSPQPSGSFTDTQYF
13,TRBV28,CASSRQVGSGYTF
13,TRBV6-6,CASSYPRDSEAFF
15,TRBV5-6,CASSLGTGSNQPQHF
14,TRBV7-2,CASSLGSSGGEQYF
15,TRBV7-9,CASSVSRGALTEAFF
15,TRBV10-3,CATRGVIAARTEAFF
15,TRBV21-1,CASSPGGTSTDTQYF
14,TRBV9,CASSVPGRNTEAFF
15,TRBV6-6,CASSHVFERGGEQYF
14,TRBV10-2,CASARGGGTDTQYF
12,TRBV29-1,CSVGEGSSPLHF
15,TRBV4-1,CASSPLRGGAYEQYF
17,TRBV7-9,CASSLLDREKSGNTIYF
13,TRBV7-2,CASSLPGERGGYF
14,TRBV7-9,CASSTDTLGTEAFF
15,TRBV5-1,CASSYVLAGAYEQYF
12,TRBV2,CASRKEGETQYF
11,TRBV6-1,CASPGNTEAFF
11,TRBV10-3,CAISEGNTIYF
17,TRBV9,CASSPRTLAGGYNEQFF
16,TRBV30,CALARGRTTTNEKLFF
13,TRBV6-6,CASVLGVREKLFF
14,TRBV5-1,CASSAGGAIYEQYF
14,TRBV7-2,CASSFDRGNEKLFF
14,TRBV5-1,CASSTGTVKETQYF
15,TRBV4-1,CASSRDRGIYYGYTF